This T cell receptor (beta chain) comes out of a study of T cell repertoires in cytomegalovirus infection. Via MiXCR, TCRdb re-called the reads, giving one row per CDR3 protein. The sample records hundreds of thousands of distinct CDR3 sequences, roughly 30% being singletons. This CDR3 is built from 20 residues. Deletions cut 3 bases from V and 3 bases from J, with 30 bases between. On this clonotype itself: The antigen remains undetermined.

The chain couples TRBV12-3 or TRBV12-4 to TRBJ2-7; weak D call: TRBD1 (5 bases). This specimen consisted of cultured PBMCs, obtained from culture after CMV antigen stimulation. The sequence was obtained from a human donor in good health (CMV status not recorded). Some clones in this sample may be carry-over from other donors' samples. CDR3 bases: TGTGCCAGCAGTTTGCTTGATCCGTCAGGGCTCACTACGAGATTCTACGAGCAGTACTTC. Protein: CASSLLDPSGLTTRFYEQYF.